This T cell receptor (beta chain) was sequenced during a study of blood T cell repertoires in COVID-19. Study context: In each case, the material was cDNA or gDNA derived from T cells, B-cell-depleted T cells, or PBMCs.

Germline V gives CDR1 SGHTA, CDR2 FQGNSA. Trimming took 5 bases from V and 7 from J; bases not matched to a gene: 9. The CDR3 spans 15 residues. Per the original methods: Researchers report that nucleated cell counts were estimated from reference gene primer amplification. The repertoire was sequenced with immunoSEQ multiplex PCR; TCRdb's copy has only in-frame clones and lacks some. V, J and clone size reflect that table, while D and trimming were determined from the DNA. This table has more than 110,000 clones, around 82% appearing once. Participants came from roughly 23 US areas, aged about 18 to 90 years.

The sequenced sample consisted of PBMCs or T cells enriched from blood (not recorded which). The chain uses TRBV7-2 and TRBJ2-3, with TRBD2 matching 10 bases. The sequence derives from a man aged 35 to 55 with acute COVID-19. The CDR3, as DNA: TGTGCCAGCAGCCAATCTAGCGGGAGAGGCAATACGCAGTATTTT. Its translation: CASSQSSGRGNTQYF. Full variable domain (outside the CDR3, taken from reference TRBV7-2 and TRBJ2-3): GAGVSQSPSNKVTEKGKDVELRCDPISGHTALYWYRQSLGQGLEFLIYFQGNSAPDKSGLPSDRFSAERTGGSVSTLTIQRTQQEDSAVYLCASSQSSGRGNTQYFGPGTRLTVL.